A selection of T cell receptor beta chains follows, all from one sample in a study of human T cells and chemical hapten exposure. A single record per CDR3 protein comes from TCRdb applying MiXCR to the RACE reads. Of roughly 360,000 distinct CDR3 sequences in the sample, approximately 5% are singletons; the top ten hold 2% to 2.5%. This sample comprised whole blood, obtained in connection with sensitization to the hapten diphenylcyclopropenone (DPC). The receptors come from a woman in her forties or fifties with alopecia areata. Some clones in this sample may be carry-over from other donors' samples. Both conserved end residues are part of each CDR3. Fields, in order: CDR3 length, J gene, D gene, clone size, V gene, CDR3 protein, CDR3 DNA. The D gene is left open where the match is weak. Clone size is stated in some rows and not others, as once, few, many or a class when expanded.

13,TRBJ2-7,.,many,TRBV30,CAWTDSDFYEQYF,TGTGCCTGGACCGACTCGGACTTCTACGAGCAGTACTTC
14,TRBJ1-1,TRBD1,many,TRBV6-5,CASSQPPGTGKAFF,TGTGCCAGCAGTCAACCGCCGGGGACAGGGAAAGCTTTCTTT
13,TRBJ1-2,.,many,TRBV7-2,CASTGTANYGYTF,TGTGCCAGCACCGGGACGGCTAACTATGGCTACACCTTC
15,TRBJ1-4,.,.,TRBV28,CASSLRGGWREKLFF,TGTGCCAGCAGCCTTCGGGGGGGCTGGAGAGAAAAACTGTTTTTT
15,TRBJ2-5,.,many,TRBV5-1,CASSLSGTTQETQYF,TGCGCCAGCAGCTTGTCGGGGACAACTCAAGAGACCCAGTACTTC
13,TRBJ2-7,.,many,TRBV7-2,CASSPRRGYEQYF,TGTGCCAGCAGTCCCCGACGGGGCTACGAGCAGTACTTC
15,TRBJ2-3,.,.,TRBV27,CASSSYQFSTDTQYF,TGTGCCAGCAGTTCGTACCAGTTTAGCACAGATACGCAGTATTTT
11,TRBJ1-1,.,.,TRBV12-3/TRBV12-4,CASSITRLAFF,TGTGCCAGCAGTATTACCAGGTTAGCTTTCTTT
14,TRBJ2-7,TRBD2,.,TRBV28,CASSTTSGGGKQYF,TGTGCCAGCAGTACGACTAGCGGGGGCGGAAAGCAGTACTTC
13,TRBJ2-7,.,many,TRBV29-1,CSVELERGYEQYF,TGCAGCGTTGAATTGGAACGGGGGTACGAGCAGTACTTC
13,TRBJ1-1,TRBD1,many,TRBV29-1,CSVRRDSSTEAFF,TGCAGCGTAAGAAGGGACAGCAGCACTGAAGCTTTCTTT
13,TRBJ1-5,.,.,TRBV20-1,CSSRGSFNQPQHF,TGCAGTAGTCGGGGCAGCTTCAATCAGCCCCAGCATTTT
13,TRBJ2-5,.,many,TRBV12-3/TRBV12-4,CASSLNVQETQYF,TGTGCCAGCAGTTTGAACGTCCAAGAGACCCAGTACTTC
13,TRBJ1-6,TRBD1,.,TRBV3-1,CASSLTGNSPLHF,TGTGCCAGCAGCCTGACAGGGAACTCACCCCTCCACTTT
13,TRBJ1-2,TRBD1,many,TRBV7-3,CASSLTQGVGYTF,TGTGCCAGCAGCTTAACGCAGGGGGTAGGCTACACCTTC
14,TRBJ2-7,TRBD2,few,TRBV7-2,CASSSTSGTYEQYF,TGTGCCAGCAGCTCGACTAGCGGGACCTACGAGCAGTACTTC
13,TRBJ2-3,.,few,TRBV6-2/TRBV6-3,CASSHGPPGPQYF,TGTGCCAGCTCACACGGCCCCCCGGGGCCACAGTATTTT
13,TRBJ1-2,TRBD1,many,TRBV6-5,CASSYKGGDGYTF,TGTGCCAGCAGTTATAAAGGGGGCGATGGCTACACCTTC
18,TRBJ2-1,.,.,TRBV2,CASTGIAIPSNSYNEQFF,TGTGCCAGCACCGGAATAGCTATCCCATCTAACTCCTACAATGAGCAGTTCTTC